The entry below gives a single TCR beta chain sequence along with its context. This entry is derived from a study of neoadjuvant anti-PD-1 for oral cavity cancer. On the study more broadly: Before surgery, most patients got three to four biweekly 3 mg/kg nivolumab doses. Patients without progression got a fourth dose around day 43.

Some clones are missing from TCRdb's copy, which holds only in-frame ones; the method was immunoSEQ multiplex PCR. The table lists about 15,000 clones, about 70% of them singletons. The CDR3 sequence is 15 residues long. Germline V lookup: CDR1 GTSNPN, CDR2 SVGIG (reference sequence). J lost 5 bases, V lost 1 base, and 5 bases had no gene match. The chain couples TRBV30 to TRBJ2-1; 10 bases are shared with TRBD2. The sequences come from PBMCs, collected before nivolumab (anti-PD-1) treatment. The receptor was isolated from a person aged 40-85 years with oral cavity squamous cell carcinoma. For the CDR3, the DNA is TGTGCCTGGAGTGGTTTAGCGGGAGGCGACAATGAGCAGTTCTTC. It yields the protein CAWSGLAGGDNEQFF.